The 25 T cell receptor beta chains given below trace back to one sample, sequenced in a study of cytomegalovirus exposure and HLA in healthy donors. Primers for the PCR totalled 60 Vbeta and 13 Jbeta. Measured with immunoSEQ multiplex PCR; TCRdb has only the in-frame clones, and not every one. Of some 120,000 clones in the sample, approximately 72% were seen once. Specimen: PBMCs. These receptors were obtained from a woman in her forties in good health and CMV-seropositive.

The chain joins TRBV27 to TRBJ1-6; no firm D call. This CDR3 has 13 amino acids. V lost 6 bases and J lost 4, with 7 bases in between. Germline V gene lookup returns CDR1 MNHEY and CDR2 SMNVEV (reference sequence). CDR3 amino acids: CASRTQYNSPLHF. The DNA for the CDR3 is TGTGCCAGCAGAACGCAGTATAATTCACCCCTCCACTTT.

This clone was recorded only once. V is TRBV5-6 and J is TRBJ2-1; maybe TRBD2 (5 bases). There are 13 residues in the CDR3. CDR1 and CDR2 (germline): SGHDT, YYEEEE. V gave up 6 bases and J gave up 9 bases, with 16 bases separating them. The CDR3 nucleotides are TGTGCCAGCACATACGGGCGGGTGGGTGAGCAGTTCTTC. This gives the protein CASTYGRVGEQFF.

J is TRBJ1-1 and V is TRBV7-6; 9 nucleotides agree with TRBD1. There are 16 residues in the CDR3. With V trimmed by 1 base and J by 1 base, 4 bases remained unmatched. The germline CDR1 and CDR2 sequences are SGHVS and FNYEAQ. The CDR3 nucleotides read TGTGCCAGCAGCTTAGGACAGGGGGTATCGAACACTGAAGCTTTCTTT. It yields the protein CASSLGQGVSNTEAFF.

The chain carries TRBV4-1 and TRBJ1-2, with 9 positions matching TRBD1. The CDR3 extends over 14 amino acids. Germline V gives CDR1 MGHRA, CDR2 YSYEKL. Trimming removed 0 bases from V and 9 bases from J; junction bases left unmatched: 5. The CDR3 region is CASSQEDRGVSYTF. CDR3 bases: TGCGCCAGCAGCCAAGAGGACAGGGGTGTTAGCTACACCTTC.

CDR3 amino acids: CASQNLDTEAFF. In DNA, the CDR3 is TGTGCCAGCCAAAACTTAGACACTGAAGCTTTCTTT. The V gene is TRBV6-5, the J gene TRBJ1-1; the D is unclear. From germline, CDR1 is MNHEY and CDR2 SVGAGI. V dropped 8 bases and J dropped 3 bases, with 10 bases sitting between them. The CDR3 has 12 residues.

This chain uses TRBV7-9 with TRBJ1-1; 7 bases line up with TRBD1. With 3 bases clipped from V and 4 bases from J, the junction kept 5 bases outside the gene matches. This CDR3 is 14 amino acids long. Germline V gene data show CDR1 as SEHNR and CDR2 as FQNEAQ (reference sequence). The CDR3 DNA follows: TGTGCCAGCAGCTTCGGACAGGACCTCACTGAAGCTTTCTTT. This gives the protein CASSFGQDLTEAFF.

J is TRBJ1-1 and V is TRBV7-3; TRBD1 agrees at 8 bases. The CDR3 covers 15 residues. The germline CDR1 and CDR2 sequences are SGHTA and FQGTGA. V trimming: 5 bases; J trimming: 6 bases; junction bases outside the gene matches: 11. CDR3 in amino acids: CASSLWTGRAPEAFF. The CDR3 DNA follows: TGTGCCAGCAGCCTTTGGACAGGGAGGGCCCCTGAAGCTTTCTTT.

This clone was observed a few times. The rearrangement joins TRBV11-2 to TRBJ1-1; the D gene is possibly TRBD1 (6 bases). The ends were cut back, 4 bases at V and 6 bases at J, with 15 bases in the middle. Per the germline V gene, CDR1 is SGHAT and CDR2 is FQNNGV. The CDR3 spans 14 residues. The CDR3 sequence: CASSYNRAIPEAFF. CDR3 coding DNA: TGTGCCAGCAGCTACAACAGGGCAATCCCTGAAGCTTTCTTT.

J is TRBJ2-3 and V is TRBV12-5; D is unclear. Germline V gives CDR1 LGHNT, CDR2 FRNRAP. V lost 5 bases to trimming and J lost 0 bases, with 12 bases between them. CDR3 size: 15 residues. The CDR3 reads CASGPRSSSTDTQYF. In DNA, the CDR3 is TGTGCTAGTGGTCCCAGAAGTTCTAGCACAGATACGCAGTATTTT. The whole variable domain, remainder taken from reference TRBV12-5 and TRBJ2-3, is DARVTQTPRHKVTEMGQEVTMRCQPILGHNTVFWYRQTMMQGLELLAYFRNRAPLDDSGMPKDRFSAEMPDATLATLKIQPSEPRDSAVYFCASGPRSSSTDTQYFGPGTRLTVL.

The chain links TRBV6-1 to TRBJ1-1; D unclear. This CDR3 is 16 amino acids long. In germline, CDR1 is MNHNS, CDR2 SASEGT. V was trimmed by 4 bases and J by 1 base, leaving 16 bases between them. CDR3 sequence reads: CASSAFVQYWNTEAFF. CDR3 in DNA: TGTGCCAGCAGTGCATTTGTACAGTACTGGAACACTGAAGCTTTCTTT.

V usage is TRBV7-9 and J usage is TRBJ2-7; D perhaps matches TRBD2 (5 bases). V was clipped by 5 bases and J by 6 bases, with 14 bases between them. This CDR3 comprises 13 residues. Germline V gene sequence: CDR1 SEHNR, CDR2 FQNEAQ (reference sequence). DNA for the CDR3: TGTGCCAGCAGCCCAACGGCGGGCGGCGAGCAGTACTTC. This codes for CASSPTAGGEQYF.

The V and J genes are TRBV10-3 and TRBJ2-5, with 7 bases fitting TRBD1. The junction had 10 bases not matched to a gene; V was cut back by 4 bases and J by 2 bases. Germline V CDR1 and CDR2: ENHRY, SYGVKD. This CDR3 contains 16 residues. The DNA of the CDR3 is TGTGCCATCAGTGCACAACAGGGGCGGGCGCAAGAGACCCAGTACTTC. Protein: CAISAQQGRAQETQYF.

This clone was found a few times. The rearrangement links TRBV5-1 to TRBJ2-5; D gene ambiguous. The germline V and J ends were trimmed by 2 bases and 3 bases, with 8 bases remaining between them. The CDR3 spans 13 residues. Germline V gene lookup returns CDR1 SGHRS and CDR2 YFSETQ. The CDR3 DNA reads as TGCGCCAGCAGCTTATCGGTAAAAGAGACCCAGTACTTC. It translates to CASSLSVKETQYF. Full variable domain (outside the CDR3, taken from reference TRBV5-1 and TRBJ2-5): KAGVTQTPRYLIKTRGQQVTLSCSPISGHRSVSWYQQTPGQGLQFLFEYFSETQRNKGNFPGRFSGRQFSNSRSEMNVSTLELGDSALYLCASSLSVKETQYFGPGTRLLVL.

CDR3 nucleotide sequence: TGCAGTGTAAGCCCTAACTATGGCTACACCTTC. Protein sequence: CSVSPNYGYTF. V usage is TRBV20-1 and J usage is TRBJ1-2; D not certain. The CDR3 sequence is 11 residues long. The ends were cut back, 7 bases at V and 0 bases at J, with 6 bases in the middle. CDR1 is DFQATT, CDR2 SNEGSKA, per germline (reference sequence).

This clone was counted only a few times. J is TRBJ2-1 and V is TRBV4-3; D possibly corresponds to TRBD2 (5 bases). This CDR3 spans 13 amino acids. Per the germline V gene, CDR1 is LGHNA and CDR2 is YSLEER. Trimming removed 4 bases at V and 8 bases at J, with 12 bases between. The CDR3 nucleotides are TGCGCCAGCAGCCCACGTCCCGGGGATGAGCAGTTCTTC. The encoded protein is CASSPRPGDEQFF.

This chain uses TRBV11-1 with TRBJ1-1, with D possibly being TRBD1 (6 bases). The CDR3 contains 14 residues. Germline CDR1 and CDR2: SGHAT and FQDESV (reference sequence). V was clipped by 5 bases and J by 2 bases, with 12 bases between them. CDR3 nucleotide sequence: TGTGCCAGCAGCCTTAGAGGGACAAACACTGAAGCTTTCTTT. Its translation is CASSLRGTNTEAFF.

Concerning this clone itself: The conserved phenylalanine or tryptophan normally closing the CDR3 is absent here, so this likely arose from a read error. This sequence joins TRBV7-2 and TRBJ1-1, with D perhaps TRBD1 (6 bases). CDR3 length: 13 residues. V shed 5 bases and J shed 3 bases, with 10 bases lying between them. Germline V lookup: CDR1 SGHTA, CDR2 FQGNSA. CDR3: CASSPQGYTEAFV. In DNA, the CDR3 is TGTGCCAGCAGCCCACAGGGATACACTGAAGCTTTCGTT.

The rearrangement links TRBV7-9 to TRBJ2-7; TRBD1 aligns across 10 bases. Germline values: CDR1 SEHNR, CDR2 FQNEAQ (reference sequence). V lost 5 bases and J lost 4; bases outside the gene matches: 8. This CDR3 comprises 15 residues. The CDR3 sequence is CASSPGTGERYEQYF. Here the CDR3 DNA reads TGTGCCAGCAGCCCGGGGACAGGGGAGCGGTACGAGCAGTACTTC.

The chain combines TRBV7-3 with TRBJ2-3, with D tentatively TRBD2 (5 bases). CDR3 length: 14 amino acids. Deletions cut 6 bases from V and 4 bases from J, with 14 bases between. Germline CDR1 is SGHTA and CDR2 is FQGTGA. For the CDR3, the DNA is TGTGCCAGCAGTCGAAAGGGAGCCTCAGATACGCAGTATTTT. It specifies CASSRKGASDTQYF.

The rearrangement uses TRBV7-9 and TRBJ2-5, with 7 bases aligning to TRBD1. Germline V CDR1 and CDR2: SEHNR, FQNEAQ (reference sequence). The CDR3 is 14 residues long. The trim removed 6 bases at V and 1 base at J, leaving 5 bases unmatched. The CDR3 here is CASSFDRAQETQYF. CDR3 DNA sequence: TGTGCCAGCAGTTTCGACAGGGCCCAAGAGACCCAGTACTTC.

The CDR3 sequence is CASSYGWTAEYEQYF. The CDR3 DNA reads as TGTGCCAGCAGTTACGGATGGACAGCTGAATACGAGCAGTACTTC. The chain employs TRBV6-5 and TRBJ2-7; tentatively, D is TRBD1 (6 bases). The CDR3 consists of 15 residues. Germline V lookup: CDR1 MNHEY, CDR2 SVGAGI. V gave up 2 bases and J gave up 4 bases, with 15 bases separating them.

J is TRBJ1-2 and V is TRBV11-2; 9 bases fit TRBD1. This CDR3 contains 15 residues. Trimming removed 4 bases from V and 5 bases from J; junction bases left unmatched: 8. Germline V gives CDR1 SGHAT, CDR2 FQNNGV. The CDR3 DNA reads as TGTGCCAGCAGCTCGGACAGGGGCCCTTTTTATGGCTACACCTTC. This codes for CASSSDRGPFYGYTF.

The CDR3 bases are TGTGCCAGCATCGGGGGGCGAAACTACTACGAGCAGTACTTC. This codes for CASIGGRNYYEQYF. The chain employs TRBV2 and TRBJ2-7; TRBD2 is a possible D gene (7 bases). V was cut by 7 bases and J by 3 bases, with 16 bases left in between. CDR3 size: 14 residues. Germline CDR1 is SNHLY and CDR2 is FYNNEI.

In nucleotides, the CDR3 is TGTGCCAGCAGCTCTTCAGGGTACGAGCAGTACTTC. Translating it yields CASSSSGYEQYF. V is TRBV7-2 and J is TRBJ2-7; a possible D gene is TRBD1 (5 bases). V lost 4 bases and J 4 bases, leaving 8 bases between the germline ends. Looked up from germline, CDR1 is SGHTA and CDR2 is FQGNSA. There are 12 residues in the CDR3. The variable domain in full, completed from reference TRBV7-2 and TRBJ2-7, reads GAGVSQSPSNKVTEKGKDVELRCDPISGHTALYWYRQSLGQGLEFLIYFQGNSAPDKSGLPSDRFSAERTGGSVSTLTIQRTQQEDSAVYLCASSSSGYEQYFGPGTRLTVT.

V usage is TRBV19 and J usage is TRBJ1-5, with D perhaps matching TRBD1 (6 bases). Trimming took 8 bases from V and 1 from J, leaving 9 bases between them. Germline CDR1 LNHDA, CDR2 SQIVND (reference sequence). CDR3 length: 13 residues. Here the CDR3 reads CASHRDSNQPQHF. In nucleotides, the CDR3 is TGTGCCAGTCACAGGGACAGCAATCAGCCCCAGCATTTT.